These 28 T cell receptor beta chains were sequenced from one sample in a study of T cell repertoires in cytomegalovirus infection. TCRdb reprocessed the reads via MiXCR and lists one record per CDR3 protein. The table has hundreds of thousands of distinct CDR3 sequences, 17% seen once. Material: PBMCs. The receptor set was obtained from a human donor in good health (CMV status not recorded). Some clones in this sample may be carry-over from other donors' samples.

The gene calls are TRBV11-1 and TRBJ1-1; the D is unclear. The CDR3 covers 13 residues. Trimming shortened V by 3 bases and J by 6 bases, and 11 bases separated the two germline ends. CDR1 is SGHAT and CDR2 is FQDESV in the germline V gene (reference sequence). CDR3 bases: TGTGCCAGCAGCTTTTCTCCCGGGGCTGAAGCTTTCTTT. Encoded protein: CASSFSPGAEAFF. The full variable domain, its missing parts supplied by reference TRBV11-1 and TRBJ1-1, is EAEVAQSPRYKITEKSQAVAFWCDPISGHATLYWYRQILGQGPELLVQFQDESVVDDSQLPKDRFSAERLKGVDSTLKIQPAELGDSAMYLCASSFSPGAEAFFGQGTRLTVV.

This clonotype was recorded at least ten times. This rearrangement joins TRBV4-1 to TRBJ1-2; no clear D gene. Germline CDR1 and CDR2: MGHRA and YSYEKL. CDR3 length: 14 amino acids. Trimming cost V 5 bases and J 7 bases, with 17 bases left between them. The CDR3 sequence: CASSAQDHRTGYTF. Here the CDR3 DNA reads TGCGCCAGCAGCGCCCAGGATCATCGTACTGGCTACACCTTC.

The rearrangement uses TRBV28 and TRBJ2-7, with TRBD1 identical over 9 bases. The length of the CDR3 is 15 residues. Unmatched junction bases numbered 4, after V lost 2 bases and J lost 2 bases. CDR1 is MDHEN and CDR2 is SYDVKM in the germline V gene. This chain's CDR3 is CASSLGDRVPYEQYF. The DNA for the CDR3 is TGTGCCAGCAGTTTAGGGGACAGGGTTCCCTACGAGCAGTACTTC.

The chain joins TRBV28 to TRBJ1-5; 10 positions match TRBD1. The CDR3 runs to 16 residues. The V segment lost 4 bases and the J segment 5 bases; nucleotides outside the gene matches: 8. Germline CDR1 is MDHEN and CDR2 is SYDVKM. The chain's CDR3 is CASSSPLGQGDQPQHF. CDR3 sequence (DNA): TGTGCCAGCAGTTCTCCACTCGGACAGGGGGATCAGCCCCAGCATTTT.

The chain combines TRBV11-2 with TRBJ2-3; the D is unclear. Germline V gene data show CDR1 as SGHAT and CDR2 as FQNNGV. V lost 1 base, J lost 1 base, and 15 bases lay in between. This CDR3 is 17 amino acids long. The CDR3: CASSLAVWGSGTDTQYF. CDR3 DNA sequence: TGTGCCAGCAGCTTAGCCGTGTGGGGATCCGGCACAGATACGCAGTATTTT.

This clonotype was observed at least ten times. The J gene is TRBJ2-7, the V gene TRBV15, with D unclear. The germline CDR1 and CDR2 sequences are LNHNV and YYDKDF (reference sequence). V dropped 1 base and J dropped 2 bases, with 12 bases sitting between them. The CDR3 sequence is 15 residues long. CDR3 nucleotide sequence: TGTGCCACCAGCAGAGGAACCGGCCAGACCTACGAGCAGTACTTC. Translation: CATSRGTGQTYEQYF.

This clonotype was picked up a small number of times. This chain connects TRBV20-1 to TRBJ1-1; TRBD1 matches at 8 bases. CDR1 is DFQATT, CDR2 SNEGSKA, per germline (reference sequence). This CDR3 is built from 15 residues. The ends lost 4 bases at V and 0 bases at J; junction bases unmatched: 7. In DNA form, the CDR3 reads TGCAGTGCTAACCCCAGGGGGCCCATGAACACTGAAGCTTTCTTT. As protein: CSANPRGPMNTEAFF.

This rearrangement joins TRBV20-1 to TRBJ1-6, with D possibly matching TRBD1 (6 bases). Trimming cost V 6 bases and J 0 bases, with 18 bases left between them. The CDR3 length is 17 residues. Germline CDR1 and CDR2: DFQATT and SNEGSKA (reference sequence). This CDR3 is CSAPGGGPSSYNSPLHF. The CDR3 nucleotides read TGCAGTGCCCCCGGGGGGGGCCCCAGCTCCTATAATTCACCCCTCCACTTT.

As concerns this clonotype: A much larger clone sits a single nucleotide away, making a read error possible. The gene calls are TRBV11-1 and TRBJ2-5, with D possibly TRBD2 on 6 matching bases. Trimming stripped 1 base from V and 1 base from J, with 13 bases between. This CDR3 has 16 amino acids. CDR1 SGHAT and CDR2 FQDESV come from the germline V gene (reference sequence). The CDR3 loop reads CASSLVAGRLQETQYF. CDR3 bases: TGTGCCAGCAGCTTAGTCGCGGGGAGACTCCAAGAGACCCAGTACTTC.

This clonotype has at least ten counts. This chain uses TRBV7-8 with TRBJ1-4, with D tentatively TRBD1 (5 bases). In germline, CDR1 is SGHVS, CDR2 FQNEAQ. The CDR3 has 15 residues. Trimming removed 5 bases from V and 6 bases from J, with 16 bases in between. CDR3 in amino acids: CASSLSRAPHEKLFF. The CDR3 DNA reads TGTGCCAGCAGCCTGTCCAGGGCTCCACATGAAAAACTGTTTTTT.

J is TRBJ1-5 and V is TRBV6-2 or TRBV6-3; no reliable D call. This CDR3 is built from 15 residues. Per the germline V gene, CDR1 is MNHEY and CDR2 is SVGEGT. Trimming removed 9 bases from V and 4 bases from J, with 19 bases in between. CDR3 bases: TGTGCCAGTACCTCTTGGGGTAAAGGTAATCAGCCCCAGCATTTT. This encodes CASTSWGKGNQPQHF.

There are a few counts of this clonotype. The rearrangement joins TRBV3-1 to TRBJ2-3; possibly TRBD2 for D (7 bases). Germline V gene sequence: CDR1 LGHDT, CDR2 YNNKEL (reference sequence). The CDR3 runs to 15 residues. The ends were cut back, 3 bases at V and 1 base at J, with 11 bases in the middle. CDR3 sequence reads: CASSQTGGGTDTQYF. CDR3 coding DNA: TGTGCCAGCAGCCAGACGGGGGGCGGCACAGATACGCAGTATTTT.

The table lists this clonotype with many counts. The chain has TRBV7-2 and TRBJ1-5; 9 positions agree with TRBD1. This CDR3 spans 16 amino acids. From germline, CDR1 is SGHTA and CDR2 FQGNSA. Trimming removed 1 base from V and 3 bases from J; junction bases left unmatched: 4. CDR3 in amino acids: CASSLVGDRDNQPQHF. CDR3 bases: TGTGCCAGCAGCTTAGTCGGGGACAGGGACAATCAGCCCCAGCATTTT.

This clonotype showed up many times. The chain has TRBV7-2 and TRBJ2-5; D uncertain. Germline assignment: CDR1 SGHTA and CDR2 FQGNSA. With 6 bases removed from V and 3 bases from J, the gap between germline ends came to 11 bases. This CDR3 region has 13 residues. This CDR3 reads CASRLDWKETQYF. The DNA of the CDR3 is TGTGCCAGCAGGCTCGACTGGAAAGAGACCCAGTACTTC.

This clonotype appeared many times. This chain uses TRBV15 with TRBJ2-3, with TRBD2 identical over 14 bases. J lost 1 base, V lost 4 bases, and 1 base had no gene match. The V gene's germline CDR1 is LNHNV and CDR2 YYDKDF (reference sequence). The CDR3 is 16 residues long. For the CDR3, the DNA is TGTGCCACCAGCACGGGACTAGCGGGGGGCACAGATACGCAGTATTTT. Encoded protein: CATSTGLAGGTDTQYF.

This clonotype has ten or more counts. This chain links TRBV7-8 with TRBJ1-2; 8 bases align to TRBD1. Germline values: CDR1 SGHVS, CDR2 FQNEAQ. The V segment lost 5 bases and the J segment 5 bases; nucleotides outside the gene matches: 4. The CDR3 consists of 13 residues. CDR3: CASSTDREYGYTF. The CDR3 bases are TGTGCCAGCAGCACGGACAGGGAGTATGGCTACACCTTC.

This clonotype was observed a handful of times. The J gene is TRBJ2-2, the V gene TRBV4-2; D remains unclear. There are 14 residues in the CDR3. Germline values: CDR1 LGHNA, CDR2 YNFKEQ. V gave up 1 base and J gave up 5 bases, with 8 bases separating them. CDR3 in amino acids: CASSQGHRTGELFF. The CDR3 DNA follows: TGTGCCAGCAGCCAAGGACACAGAACCGGGGAGCTGTTTTTT.

This clonotype was observed at least ten times. The chain is built from TRBV20-1 and TRBJ2-7, with unresolved D. Looked up from germline, CDR1 is DFQATT and CDR2 is SNEGSKA (reference sequence). This CDR3 has 16 amino acids. The V and J ends lost 0 bases and 1 base respectively, with 16 bases between them. CDR3 amino acids: CSARDGSAVASYEQYF. The CDR3 DNA reads as TGCAGTGCTAGAGATGGCTCCGCAGTGGCTTCCTACGAGCAGTACTTC.

The chain employs TRBV7-2 and TRBJ1-2; 7 bases fit TRBD1. The CDR3 is 16 residues long. From germline, CDR1 is SGHTA and CDR2 FQGNSA. V shed 5 bases, J shed 3 bases, and the junction held 12 bases outside the gene matches. The CDR3 DNA reads TGTGCCAGCAGCATCCCCGCGACAGGGACTCACTATGGCTACACCTTC. Protein product: CASSIPATGTHYGYTF.

The rearrangement uses TRBV20-1 and TRBJ1-2; D is unclear. Trimming removed 0 bases from V and 1 base from J, with 6 bases in between. There are 13 residues in the CDR3. Germline CDR1 reads DFQATT; CDR2 reads SNEGSKA (reference sequence). CDR3 sequence: CSARDRHNYGYTF. CDR3 DNA sequence: TGCAGTGCTAGAGACAGACATAACTATGGCTACACCTTC.

This clonotype was counted at least ten times. The chain couples TRBV6-6 to TRBJ2-1; TRBD1 matches at 9 bases. The CDR3 spans 19 residues. CDR1 is MNHNY and CDR2 is SVGAGI in the germline V gene (reference sequence). V was pared by 7 bases and J by 6 bases, with 22 bases of the junction left unmatched. CDR3 sequence (DNA): TGTGCCAGCAAACACCGGGACAGGGTCGGAATTGGTTTCATCAATGAGCAGTTCTTC. Amino acid sequence: CASKHRDRVGIGFINEQFF.

To note about this clonotype: At one end, the junction sequence differs from germline, possibly due to a read error. The V and J genes are TRBV12-3 or TRBV12-4 and TRBJ2-1, with 7 positions matching TRBD1. This CDR3 contains 13 residues. The DNA of the CDR3 is TGTGCCAGCAGTTTTGTTGGGGACAGCTTTAGGGACTTC. It encodes CASSFVGDSFRDF.

This clonotype came up many times. The chain uses TRBV7-2 and TRBJ2-1; D is uncertain. Germline V gene data show CDR1 as SGHTA and CDR2 as FQGNSA. The CDR3 is made up of 12 amino acids. V was clipped by 2 bases and J by 9 bases, with 8 bases between them. CDR3 bases: TGTGCCAGCAGCTTATTGACGGCTGAGCAGTTCTTC. It is translated as CASSLLTAEQFF.

The chain carries TRBV7-6 and TRBJ1-2; 10 positions agree with TRBD1. The CDR3 sequence is 15 residues long. J gave up 3 bases and V 5 bases, and 6 bases lay outside the gene matches. Germline CDR1 is SGHVS and CDR2 is FNYEAQ. The CDR3 here is CASSPSTGGHYGYTF. The DNA for the CDR3 is TGTGCCAGCAGCCCATCGACAGGGGGCCACTATGGCTACACCTTC.

Ten or more counts support this clonotype. The chain combines TRBV7-3 with TRBJ2-3; 8 bases map to TRBD2. This CDR3 is built from 15 residues. Germline V lookup: CDR1 SGHTA, CDR2 FQGTGA. V lost 5 bases, J lost 4 bases, and 8 bases stayed unmatched. The CDR3 DNA reads as TGTGCCAGCAGCCCCACCGGGACTAGATCAGATACGCAGTATTTT. Translating it yields CASSPTGTRSDTQYF.

Only one count was recorded for this clonotype. The V call is TRBV6-5, the J call TRBJ1-6; D remains unclear. V was cut by 2 bases and J by 7 bases, with 21 bases left in between. From germline, CDR1 is MNHEY and CDR2 SVGAGI. The CDR3 is 18 residues long. CDR3 in amino acids: CASSYSGGLGTINSPLHF. The CDR3, as DNA: TGTGCCAGCAGTTACAGCGGCGGATTAGGCACCATAAATTCACCCCTCCACTTT.

The V and J genes are TRBV6-2 or TRBV6-3 and TRBJ1-1; D may be TRBD1 (5 bases). Trimming took 2 bases from V and 1 from J, leaving 11 bases between them. This CDR3 spans 15 amino acids. Germline CDR1 and CDR2: MNHEY and SVGEGT. For the CDR3, the DNA is TGTGCCAGCAGTTACACGGGACGGCAGAACACTGAAGCTTTCTTT. Translation: CASSYTGRQNTEAFF.

The rearrangement joins TRBV12-3 or TRBV12-4 to TRBJ1-5; D not resolved. CDR3 length: 14 residues. The V end was cut by 3 bases, the J end by 7 bases, with 13 bases between. The CDR3 DNA is TGTGCCAGCAGTTTTTCGGCAGGTCGACAGCCCCAGCATTTT. It specifies CASSFSAGRQPQHF.